This T cell receptor beta chain was sequenced during a study of T cell responses to AZD1222 COVID-19 vaccine. Assay used: immunoSEQ multiplex PCR; TCRdb lists only in-frame clones, some missing. The sample has 95,000 to 150,000 clones; 92% are singletons. The junction had 6 bases not matched to a gene; V was cut back by 4 bases and J by 6 bases. CDR3 length: 15 amino acids. Per the germline V gene, CDR1 is ENHRY and CDR2 is SYGVKD. Points from the study as a whole: Close to half of spike-specific TCRs reportedly recognize unmutated variant regions. Donors in the cohort were predominantly white British and more often female, and clonal diversity was possibly underestimated. Increased Spike-specific TCR breadth and depth were observed after two AZD1222 doses.

Note on this clone: What it binds is not known.

Recipients boosted at about 4 weeks or about 12 weeks are pooled. The chain employs TRBV10-3 and TRBJ1-4, with 9 positions matching TRBD1. The sample in question was peripheral blood, obtained 28 days after the second AZD1222 dose. The clonotype was recovered from an adult who received the AZD1222 COVID-19 vaccine. CDR3 protein: CAISGTGDVHEKLFF. As DNA, the CDR3 is TGTGCCATCAGTGGGACAGGGGATGTGCATGAAAAACTGTTTTTT.